This TCR beta chain was found in a study of identical twins. In its sample, this clonotype was seen many times. MiXCR was run by TCRdb on the 5' RACE reads, yielding one entry per CDR3 protein. The repertoire holds more than 650,000 distinct CDR3 sequences, with 6.1% as singletons. CDR1 and CDR2 from the germline V gene are DFQATT and SNEGSKA (reference sequence). Trimming cost V 2 bases and J 2 bases, with 12 bases left between them. This CDR3 is built from 15 residues. The chain recombines TRBV20-1 with TRBJ2-2; D is perhaps TRBD1 (5 bases). The sequencing sample was made of naive T cells sorted from blood. The clonotype was recovered from a man aged 18 to 35 in good health. The CDR3 DNA is TGCAGTGCTAGACCCAGGGAAAGTAACACCGGGGAGCTGTTTTTT. As protein: CSARPRESNTGELFF.